A selection of T cell receptor beta chains follows, all from one sample in a study of vaccination effects on CD4 cells after COVID-19. These receptors have no identified antigens. Some clones are missing from TCRdb's copy, which holds only in-frame ones; the method was immunoSEQ multiplex PCR. The sample consists of under 60,000 clones, around three quarters of them appearing once. The starting material was CD4+ T cells from PBMCs cultured with HIV peptides, obtained before COVID-19 vaccination. Receptors originate from a human donor who had a prior SARS-CoV-2 infection. Each CDR3 is given with its conserved first and last residue. Each record gives: D gene, J gene, V gene, CDR3 length, CDR3 protein, CDR3 DNA. D genes are given only for firm matches.

>-|TRBJ2-1|TRBV10-2|10
CASFLNEQFF
TGCGCCAGCTTCCTCAATGAGCAGTTCTTC
>-|TRBJ1-2|TRBV30|11
CAWTWGSSYTF
TGTGCCTGGACCTGGGGCAGTAGCTACACCTTC
>TRBD2|TRBJ2-5|TRBV3-1/TRBV3-2|16
CASSGLLAGVGETQYF
TGTGCCAGCAGCGGCCTTCTAGCGGGGGTTGGGGAGACCCAGTACTTC
>-|TRBJ2-3|TRBV5-1|17
CASSLGGTPDASDTQYF
TGCGCCAGCAGCTTGGGAGGGACACCCGACGCATCAGATACGCAGTATTTT
>-|TRBJ1-2|TRBV27|13
CASSLGRGFRYTF
TGTGCCAGCAGCCTCGGACGGGGGTTTCGCTACACCTTC
>-|TRBJ2-1|TRBV4-2|16
CASSQAAGLGVNEQFF
TGTGCCAGCAGCCAAGCGGCGGGACTCGGGGTCAATGAGCAGTTCTTC
>-|TRBJ1-1|TRBV4-2|14
CASSHNGANTEAFF
TGTGCCAGCAGCCACAATGGGGCCAACACTGAAGCTTTCTTT
>-|TRBJ1-1|TRBV2|14
CASRWLRGRAEAFF
TGTGCCAGCAGGTGGTTGAGGGGTCGGGCTGAAGCTTTCTTT
>TRBD2|TRBJ2-7|TRBV11-3|18
CASSLAPASGTSGSPLYF
TGTGCCAGCAGCTTAGCCCCAGCGTCAGGGACTAGCGGGAGTCCGCTGTACTTC
>TRBD1|TRBJ1-5|TRBV2|14
CASQEGTGNQPQHF
TGTGCCTCGCAAGAGGGGACAGGCAATCAGCCCCAGCATTTT
>-|TRBJ2-3|TRBV3-1/TRBV3-2|15
CASSSVGGGGDTQYF
TGTGCCAGCAGCTCTGTGGGAGGGGGAGGTGATACGCAGTATTTT
>-|TRBJ2-3|TRBV20-1|11
CSAPLGGTQYF
TGCAGTGCGCCACTCGGGGGCACGCAGTATTTT
>-|TRBJ2-5|TRBV2|14
CASSATRIDETQYF
TGTGCCAGCAGTGCGACTAGGATTGATGAGACCCAGTACTTC